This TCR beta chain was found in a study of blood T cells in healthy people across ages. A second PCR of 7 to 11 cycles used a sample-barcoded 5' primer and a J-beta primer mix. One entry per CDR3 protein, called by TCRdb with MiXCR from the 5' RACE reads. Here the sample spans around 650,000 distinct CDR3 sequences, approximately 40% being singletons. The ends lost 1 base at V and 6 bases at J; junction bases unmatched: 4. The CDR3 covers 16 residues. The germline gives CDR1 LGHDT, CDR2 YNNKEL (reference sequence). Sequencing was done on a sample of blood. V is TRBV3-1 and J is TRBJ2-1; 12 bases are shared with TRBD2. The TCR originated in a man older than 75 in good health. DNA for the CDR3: TGTGCCAGCAGCCAAGTCGGGACTAGCGGGCTCAATGAGCAGTTCTTC. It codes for CASSQVGTSGLNEQFF.